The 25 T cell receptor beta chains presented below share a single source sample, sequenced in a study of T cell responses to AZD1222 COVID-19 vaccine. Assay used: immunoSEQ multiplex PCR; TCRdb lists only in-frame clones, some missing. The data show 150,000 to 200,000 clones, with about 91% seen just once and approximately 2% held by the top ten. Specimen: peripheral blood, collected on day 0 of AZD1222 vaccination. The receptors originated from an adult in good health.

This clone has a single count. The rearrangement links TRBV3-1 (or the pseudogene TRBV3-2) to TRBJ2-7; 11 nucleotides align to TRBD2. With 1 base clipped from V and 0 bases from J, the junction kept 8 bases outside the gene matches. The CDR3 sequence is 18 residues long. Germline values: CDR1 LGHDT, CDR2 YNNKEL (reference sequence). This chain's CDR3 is CASSQAASGGSSSYEQYF. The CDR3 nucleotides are TGTGCCAGCAGCCAAGCGGCTAGCGGGGGGTCTAGCTCCTACGAGCAGTACTTC.

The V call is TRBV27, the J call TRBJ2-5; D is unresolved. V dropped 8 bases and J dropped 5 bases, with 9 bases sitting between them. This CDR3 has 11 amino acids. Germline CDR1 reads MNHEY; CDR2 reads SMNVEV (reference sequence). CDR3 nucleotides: TGTGCCAGCGGCGCCAGGGAGACCCAGTACTTC. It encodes CASGARETQYF.

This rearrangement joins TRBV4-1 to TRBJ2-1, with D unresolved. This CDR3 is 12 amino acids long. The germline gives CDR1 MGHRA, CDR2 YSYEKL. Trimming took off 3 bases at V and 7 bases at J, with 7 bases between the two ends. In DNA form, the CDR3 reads TGCGCCAGCAGCCAGGTGGGTAATGAGCAGTTCTTC. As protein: CASSQVGNEQFF.

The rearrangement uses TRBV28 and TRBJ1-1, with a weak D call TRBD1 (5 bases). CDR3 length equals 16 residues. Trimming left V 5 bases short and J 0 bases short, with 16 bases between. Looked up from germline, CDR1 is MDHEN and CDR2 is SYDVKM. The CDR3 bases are TGTGCCAGCAGTCCCTCGGCAGGGTCGTTGAACACTGAAGCTTTCTTT. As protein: CASSPSAGSLNTEAFF. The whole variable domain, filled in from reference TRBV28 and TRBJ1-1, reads DVKVTQSSRYLVKRTGEKVFLECVQDMDHENMFWYRQDPGLGLRLIYFSYDVKMKEKGDIPEGYSVSREKKERFSLILESASTNQTSMYLCASSPSAGSLNTEAFFGQGTRLTVV.

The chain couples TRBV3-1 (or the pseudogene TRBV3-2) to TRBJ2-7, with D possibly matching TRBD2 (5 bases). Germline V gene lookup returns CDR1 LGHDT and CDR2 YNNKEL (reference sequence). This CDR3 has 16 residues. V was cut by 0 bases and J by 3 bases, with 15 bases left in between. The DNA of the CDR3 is TGTGCCAGCAGCCAAGATAGAAGGGAGTTGGTCTACGAGCAGTACTTC. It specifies CASSQDRRELVYEQYF.

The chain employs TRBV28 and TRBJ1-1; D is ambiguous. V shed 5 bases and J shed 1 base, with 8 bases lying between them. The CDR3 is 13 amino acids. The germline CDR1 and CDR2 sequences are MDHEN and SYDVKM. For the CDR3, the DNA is TGTGCCAGCAGTAACGGACCGAACACTGAAGCTTTCTTT. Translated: CASSNGPNTEAFF.

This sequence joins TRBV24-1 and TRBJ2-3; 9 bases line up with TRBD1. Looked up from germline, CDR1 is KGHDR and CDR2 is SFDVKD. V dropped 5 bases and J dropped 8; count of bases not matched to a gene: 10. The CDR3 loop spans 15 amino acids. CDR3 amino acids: CATSAGTGLIGTQYF. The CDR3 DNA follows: TGTGCCACCAGTGCTGGGACAGGGTTAATAGGTACGCAGTATTTT.

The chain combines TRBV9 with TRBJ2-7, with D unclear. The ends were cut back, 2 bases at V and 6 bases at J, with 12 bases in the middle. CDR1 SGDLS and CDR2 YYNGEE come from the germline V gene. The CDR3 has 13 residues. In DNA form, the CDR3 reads TGTGCCAGCAGCGTTCATCTAGGCTCCGAGCAGTACTTC. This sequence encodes CASSVHLGSEQYF.

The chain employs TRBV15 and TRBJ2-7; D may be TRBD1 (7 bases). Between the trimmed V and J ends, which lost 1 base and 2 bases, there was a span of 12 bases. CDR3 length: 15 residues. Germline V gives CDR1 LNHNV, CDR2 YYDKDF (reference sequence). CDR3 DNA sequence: TGTGCCACCAGCAGAGCGGCGGGACAGACCTACGAGCAGTACTTC. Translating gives CATSRAAGQTYEQYF.

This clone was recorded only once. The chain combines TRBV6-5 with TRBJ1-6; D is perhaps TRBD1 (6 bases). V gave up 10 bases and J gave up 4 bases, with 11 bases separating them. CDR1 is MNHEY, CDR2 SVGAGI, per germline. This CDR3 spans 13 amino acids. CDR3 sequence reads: CATLQGYNSPLHF. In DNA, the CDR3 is TGTGCCACTTTACAGGGTTATAATTCACCCCTCCACTTT.

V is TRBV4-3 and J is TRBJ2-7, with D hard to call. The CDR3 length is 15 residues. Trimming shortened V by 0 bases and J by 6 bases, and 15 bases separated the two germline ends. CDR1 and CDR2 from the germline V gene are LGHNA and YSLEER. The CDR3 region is CASSQDTWTESEQYF. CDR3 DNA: TGCGCCAGCAGCCAAGATACTTGGACGGAGAGCGAGCAGTACTTC.

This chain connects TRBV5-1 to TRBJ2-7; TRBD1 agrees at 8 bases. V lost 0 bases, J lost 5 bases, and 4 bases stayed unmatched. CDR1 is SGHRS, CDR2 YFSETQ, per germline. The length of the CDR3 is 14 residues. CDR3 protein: CASSLVQGAHEQYF. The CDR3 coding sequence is TGCGCCAGCAGCTTGGTTCAGGGGGCCCACGAGCAGTACTTC.

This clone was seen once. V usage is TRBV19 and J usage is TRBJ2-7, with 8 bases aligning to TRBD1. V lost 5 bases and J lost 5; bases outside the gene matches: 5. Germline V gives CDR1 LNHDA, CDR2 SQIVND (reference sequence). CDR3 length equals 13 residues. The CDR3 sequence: CASSPRTGNEQYF. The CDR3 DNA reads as TGTGCCAGTAGTCCACGGACAGGGAACGAGCAGTACTTC.

Here the CDR3 DNA reads TGTGCCACGAACCCGGGACAGTTAGGAGAAAAACTGTTTTTT. Translated, it gives CATNPGQLGEKLFF. The chain uses TRBV15 and TRBJ1-4; 7 bases map to TRBD1. The length of the CDR3 is 14 residues. Trimming at V came to 9 bases and at J to 8 bases, leaving 12 bases not matched to a gene. CDR1 and CDR2 from the germline V gene are LNHNV and YYDKDF (reference sequence).

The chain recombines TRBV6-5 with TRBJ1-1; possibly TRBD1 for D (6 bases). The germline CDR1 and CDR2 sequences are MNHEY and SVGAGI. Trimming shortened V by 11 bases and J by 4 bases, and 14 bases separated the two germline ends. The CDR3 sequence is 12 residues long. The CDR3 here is CAARGAVTEAFF. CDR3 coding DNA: TGTGCCGCACGGGGGGCGGTCACTGAAGCTTTCTTT.

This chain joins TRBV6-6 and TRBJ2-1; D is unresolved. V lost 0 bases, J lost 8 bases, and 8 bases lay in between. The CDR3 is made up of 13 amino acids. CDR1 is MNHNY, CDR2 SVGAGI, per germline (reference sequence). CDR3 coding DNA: TGTGCCAGCAGTTACTCTGGGCTGCATGAGCAGTTCTTC. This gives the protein CASSYSGLHEQFF.

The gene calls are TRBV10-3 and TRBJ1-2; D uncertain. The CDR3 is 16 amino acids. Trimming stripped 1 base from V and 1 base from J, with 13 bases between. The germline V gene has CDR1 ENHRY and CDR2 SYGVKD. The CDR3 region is CAISEFRSDFNYGYTF. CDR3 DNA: TGTGCCATCAGTGAGTTTAGGTCGGACTTTAACTATGGCTACACCTTC.

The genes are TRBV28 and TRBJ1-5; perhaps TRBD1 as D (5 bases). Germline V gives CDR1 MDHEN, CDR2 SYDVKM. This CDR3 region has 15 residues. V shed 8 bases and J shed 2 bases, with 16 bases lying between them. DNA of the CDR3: TGTGCCAGCGATTCCTACAGGAGGGGCAATCAGCCCCAGCATTTT. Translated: CASDSYRRGNQPQHF.

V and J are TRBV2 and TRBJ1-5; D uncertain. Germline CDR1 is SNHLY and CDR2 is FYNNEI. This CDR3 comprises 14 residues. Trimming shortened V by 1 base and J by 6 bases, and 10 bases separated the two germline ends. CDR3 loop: CASSEGFRSQPQHF. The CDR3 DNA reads TGTGCCAGCAGTGAAGGGTTTAGGAGTCAGCCCCAGCATTTT.

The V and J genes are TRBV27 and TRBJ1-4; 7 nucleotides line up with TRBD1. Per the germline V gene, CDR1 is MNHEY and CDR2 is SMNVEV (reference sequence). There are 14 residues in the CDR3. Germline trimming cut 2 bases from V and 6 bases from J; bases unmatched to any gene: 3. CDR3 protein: CASSLDRDYEKLFF. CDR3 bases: TGTGCCAGCAGTTTAGACAGGGATTATGAAAAACTGTTTTTT.

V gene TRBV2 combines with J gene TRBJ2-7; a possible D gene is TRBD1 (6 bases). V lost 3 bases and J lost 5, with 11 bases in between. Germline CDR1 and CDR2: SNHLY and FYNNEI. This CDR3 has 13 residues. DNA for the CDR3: TGTGCCAGCAGTGAGCAGGGGATGAACGAGCAGTACTTC. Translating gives CASSEQGMNEQYF. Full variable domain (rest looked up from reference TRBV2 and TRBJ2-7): EPEVTQTPSHQVTQMGQEVILRCVPISNHLYFYWYRQILGQKVEFLVSFYNNEISEKSEIFDDQFSVERPDGSNFTLKIRSTKLEDSAMYFCASSEQGMNEQYFGPGTRLTVT.

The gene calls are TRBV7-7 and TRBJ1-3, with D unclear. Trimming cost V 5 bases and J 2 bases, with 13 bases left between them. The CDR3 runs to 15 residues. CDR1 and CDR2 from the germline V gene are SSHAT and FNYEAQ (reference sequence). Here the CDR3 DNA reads TGTGCCAGCAGCCCCGGGCCCCCCCCTGGAAACACCATATATTTT. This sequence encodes CASSPGPPPGNTIYF.

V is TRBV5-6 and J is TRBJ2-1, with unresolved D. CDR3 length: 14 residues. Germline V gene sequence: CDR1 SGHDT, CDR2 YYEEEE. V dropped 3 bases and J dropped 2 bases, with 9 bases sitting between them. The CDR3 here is CASSSASTYNEQFF. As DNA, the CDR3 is TGTGCCAGCAGCTCGGCAAGCACCTACAATGAGCAGTTCTTC.

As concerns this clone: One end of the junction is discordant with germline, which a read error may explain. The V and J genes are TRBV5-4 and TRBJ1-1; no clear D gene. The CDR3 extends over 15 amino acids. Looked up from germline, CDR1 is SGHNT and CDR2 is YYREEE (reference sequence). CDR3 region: CASSLRSTGNSEAFF. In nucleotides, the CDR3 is TGTGCCAGCAGCCTTCGTTCTACGGGGAACTCTGAAGCTTTCTTT. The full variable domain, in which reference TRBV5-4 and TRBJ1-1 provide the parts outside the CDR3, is ETGVTQSPTHLIKTRGQQVTLRCSSQSGHNTVSWYQQALGQGPQFIFQYYREEENGRGNFPPRFSGLQFPNYSSELNVNALELDDSALYLCASSLRSTGNSEAFFGQGTRLTVV.

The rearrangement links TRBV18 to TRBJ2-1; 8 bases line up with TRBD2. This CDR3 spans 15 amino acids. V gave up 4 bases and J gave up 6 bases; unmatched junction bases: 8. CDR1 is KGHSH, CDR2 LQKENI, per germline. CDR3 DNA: TGTGCCAGCTCACAAAGTTCGGGGGGGCCCAATGAGCAGTTCTTC. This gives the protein CASSQSSGGPNEQFF.